This TCR beta chain was identified during a study of cytomegalovirus exposure and HLA in healthy donors. Primers included in the PCR were 60 Vbeta and 13 Jbeta primers. The data were produced by immunoSEQ multiplex PCR, yet TCRdb's version contains in-frame clones alone and is incomplete. The sample has 120,000 or so clones, about 68% seen once; the top ten hold 4%. Comments on this clone: The antigen is unknown.

The germline gives CDR1 MNHEY, CDR2 SMNVEV (reference sequence). This CDR3 has 14 amino acids. Trimming removed 3 bases from V and 6 bases from J; junction bases left unmatched: 3. General observations from the study: Specificity of a few CMV-associated chains for CMV antigens was verified in vitro. An analysis done earlier found most TCR beta V segments productive about 87% or about 30% of the time. In a later analysis, common viral pathogens appeared linked to several of the most significant clusters.

The chain is built from TRBV27 and TRBJ2-1; 9 bases agree with TRBD2. This TCR came from a man aged 35 to 55 in good health and CMV-seropositive. The sequencing sample was made of PBMCs. CDR3 coding DNA: TGTGCCAGCAGTTTCTGGCGGGAGGGCAATGAGCAGTTCTTC. The encoded protein is CASSFWREGNEQFF.